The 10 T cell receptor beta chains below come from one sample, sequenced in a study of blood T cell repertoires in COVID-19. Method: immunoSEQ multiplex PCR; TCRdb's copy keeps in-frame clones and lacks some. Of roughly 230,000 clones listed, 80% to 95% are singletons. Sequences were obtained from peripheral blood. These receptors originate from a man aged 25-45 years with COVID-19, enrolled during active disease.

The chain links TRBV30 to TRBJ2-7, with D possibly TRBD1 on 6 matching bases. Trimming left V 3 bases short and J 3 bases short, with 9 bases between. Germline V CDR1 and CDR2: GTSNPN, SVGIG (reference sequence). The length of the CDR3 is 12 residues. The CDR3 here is CAWSVTGYEQYF. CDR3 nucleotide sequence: TGTGCCTGGAGCGTGACAGGCTACGAGCAGTACTTC.

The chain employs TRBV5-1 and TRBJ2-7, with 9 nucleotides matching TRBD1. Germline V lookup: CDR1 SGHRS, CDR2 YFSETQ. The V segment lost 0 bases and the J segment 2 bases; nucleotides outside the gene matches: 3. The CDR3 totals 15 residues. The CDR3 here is CASSLGQGGAYEQYF. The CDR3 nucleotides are TGCGCCAGCAGCTTGGGACAGGGGGGCGCCTACGAGCAGTACTTC.

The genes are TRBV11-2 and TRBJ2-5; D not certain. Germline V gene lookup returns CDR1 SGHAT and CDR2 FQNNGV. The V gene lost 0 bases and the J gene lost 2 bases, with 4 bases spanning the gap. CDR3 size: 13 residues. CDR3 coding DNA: TGTGCCAGCAGCTTAGAATCGCAAGAGACCCAGTACTTC. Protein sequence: CASSLESQETQYF.

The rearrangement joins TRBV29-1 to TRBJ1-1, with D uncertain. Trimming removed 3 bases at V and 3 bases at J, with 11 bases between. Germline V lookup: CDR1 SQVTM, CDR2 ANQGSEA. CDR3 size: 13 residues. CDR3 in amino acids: CSVDHGRDTEAFF. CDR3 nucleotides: TGCAGCGTTGATCACGGGCGGGACACTGAAGCTTTCTTT.

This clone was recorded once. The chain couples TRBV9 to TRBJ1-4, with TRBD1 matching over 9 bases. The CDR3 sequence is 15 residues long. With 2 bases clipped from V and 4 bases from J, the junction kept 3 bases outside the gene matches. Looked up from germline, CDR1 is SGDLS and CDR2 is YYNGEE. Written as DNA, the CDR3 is TGTGCCAGCAGCGTGACGGGACAGGGTAATGAAAAACTGTTTTTT. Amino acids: CASSVTGQGNEKLFF. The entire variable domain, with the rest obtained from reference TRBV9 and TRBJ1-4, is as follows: DSGVTQTPKHLITATGQRVTLRCSPRSGDLSVYWYQQSLDQGLQFLIQYYNGEERAKGNILERFSAQQFPDLHSELNLSSLELGDSALYFCASSVTGQGNEKLFFGSGTQLSVL.

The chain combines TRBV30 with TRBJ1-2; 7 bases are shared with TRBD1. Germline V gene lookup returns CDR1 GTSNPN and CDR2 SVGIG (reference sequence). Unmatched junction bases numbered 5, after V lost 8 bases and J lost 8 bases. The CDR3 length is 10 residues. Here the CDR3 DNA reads TGTGCCGGGGGACAGCGGGGCTACACCTTC. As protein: CAGGQRGYTF.

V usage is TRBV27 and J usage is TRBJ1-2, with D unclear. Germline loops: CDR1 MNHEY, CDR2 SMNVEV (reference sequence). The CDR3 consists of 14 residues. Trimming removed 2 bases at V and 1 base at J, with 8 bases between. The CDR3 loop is CASSLRGFNYGYTF. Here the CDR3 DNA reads TGTGCCAGCAGTTTACGCGGGTTTAACTATGGCTACACCTTC.

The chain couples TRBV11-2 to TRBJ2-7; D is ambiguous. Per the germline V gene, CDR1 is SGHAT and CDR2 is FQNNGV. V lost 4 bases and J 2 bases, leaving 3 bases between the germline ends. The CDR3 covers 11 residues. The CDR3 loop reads CASSSTYEQYF. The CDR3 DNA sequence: TGTGCCAGCAGCTCAACCTACGAGCAGTACTTC.

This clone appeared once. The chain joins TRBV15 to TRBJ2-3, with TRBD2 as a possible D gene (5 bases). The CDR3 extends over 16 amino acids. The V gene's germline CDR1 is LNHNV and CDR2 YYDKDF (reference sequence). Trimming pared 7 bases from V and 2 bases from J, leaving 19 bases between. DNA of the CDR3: TGTGCCACCACCCCAGAGAGTGCCGGGAACACAGATACGCAGTATTTT. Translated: CATTPESAGNTDTQYF.

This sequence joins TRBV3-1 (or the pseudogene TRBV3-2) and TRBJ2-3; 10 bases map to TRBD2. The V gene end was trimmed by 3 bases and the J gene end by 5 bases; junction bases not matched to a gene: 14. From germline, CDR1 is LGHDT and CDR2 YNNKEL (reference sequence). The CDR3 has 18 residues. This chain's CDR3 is CASSHMVLAGEVRDTQYF. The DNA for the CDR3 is TGTGCCAGCAGCCACATGGTGCTAGCGGGGGAGGTCAGAGATACGCAGTATTTT.